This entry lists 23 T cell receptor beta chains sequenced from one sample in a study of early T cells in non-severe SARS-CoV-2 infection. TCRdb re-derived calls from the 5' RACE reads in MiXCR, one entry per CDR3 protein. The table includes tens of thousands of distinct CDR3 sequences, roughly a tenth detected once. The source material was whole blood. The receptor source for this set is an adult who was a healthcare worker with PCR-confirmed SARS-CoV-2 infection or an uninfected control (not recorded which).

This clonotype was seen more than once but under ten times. The CDR3 spells CSVVNLAGGLNEQFF. The CDR3 nucleotides are TGCAGCGTTGTAAATCTAGCGGGAGGGCTCAATGAGCAGTTCTTC. The chain couples TRBV29-1 to TRBJ2-1, with 12 nucleotides matching TRBD2. V shed 4 bases and J 6 bases; nucleotides not matched to a gene: 7. The CDR3 loop spans 15 amino acids. Germline loops: CDR1 SQVTM, CDR2 ANQGSEA.

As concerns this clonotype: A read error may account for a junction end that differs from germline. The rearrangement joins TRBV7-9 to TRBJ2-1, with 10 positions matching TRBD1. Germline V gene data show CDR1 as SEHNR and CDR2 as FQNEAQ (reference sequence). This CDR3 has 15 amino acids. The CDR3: CASSYGQGDHNEQFF. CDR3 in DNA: TGTGCCAGCAGCTATGGACAGGGGGACCACAACGAGCAGTTCTTC.

The chain's CDR3 is CASSLQGGRTEAFF. CDR3 DNA: TGTGCCAGCAGCTTACAGGGAGGAAGGACTGAAGCTTTCTTT. The chain combines TRBV7-3 with TRBJ1-1; D might be TRBD1 (5 bases). The CDR3 is made up of 14 amino acids. V lost 2 bases, J lost 5 bases, and 12 bases lay in between. The V gene's germline CDR1 is SGHTA and CDR2 FQGTGA. Full variable domain (missing parts from reference TRBV7-3 and TRBJ1-1): GAGVSQTPSNKVTEKGKYVELRCDPISGHTALYWYRQSLGQGPEFLIYFQGTGAADDSGLPNDRFFAVRPEGSVSTLKIQRTERGDSAVYLCASSLQGGRTEAFFGQGTRLTVV.

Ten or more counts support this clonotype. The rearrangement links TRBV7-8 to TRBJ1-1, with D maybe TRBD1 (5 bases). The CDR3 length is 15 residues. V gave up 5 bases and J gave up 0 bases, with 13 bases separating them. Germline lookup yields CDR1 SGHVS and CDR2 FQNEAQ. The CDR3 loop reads CASSGRASLNTEAFF. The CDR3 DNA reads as TGTGCCAGCAGCGGCAGGGCATCCTTGAACACTGAAGCTTTCTTT.

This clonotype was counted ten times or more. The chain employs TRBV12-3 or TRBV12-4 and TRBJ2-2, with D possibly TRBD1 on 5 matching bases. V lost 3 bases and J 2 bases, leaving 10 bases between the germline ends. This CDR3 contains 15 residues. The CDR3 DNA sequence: TGTGCCAGCAGTTTTGACTGGGGCAACACCGGGGAGCTGTTTTTT. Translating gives CASSFDWGNTGELFF.

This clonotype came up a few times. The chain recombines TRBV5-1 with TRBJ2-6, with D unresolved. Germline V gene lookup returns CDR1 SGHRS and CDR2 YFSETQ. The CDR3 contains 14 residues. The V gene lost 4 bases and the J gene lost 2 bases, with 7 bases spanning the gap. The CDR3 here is CASSPAAGANVLTF. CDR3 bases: TGCGCCAGCAGCCCGGCCGCTGGGGCCAACGTCCTGACTTTC.

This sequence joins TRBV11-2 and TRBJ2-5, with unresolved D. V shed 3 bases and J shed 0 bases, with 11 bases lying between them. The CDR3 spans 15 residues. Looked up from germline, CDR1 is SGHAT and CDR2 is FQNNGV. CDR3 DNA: TGTGCCAGCAGCTTCCCTCTCCTGTACCAAGAGACCCAGTACTTC. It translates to CASSFPLLYQETQYF.

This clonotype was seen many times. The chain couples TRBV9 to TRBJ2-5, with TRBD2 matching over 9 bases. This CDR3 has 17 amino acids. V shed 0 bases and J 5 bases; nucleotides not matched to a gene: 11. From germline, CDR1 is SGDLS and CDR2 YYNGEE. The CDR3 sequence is CASSVGASGTPGETQYF. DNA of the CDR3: TGTGCCAGCAGCGTAGGGGCTAGCGGGACCCCGGGGGAGACCCAGTACTTC.

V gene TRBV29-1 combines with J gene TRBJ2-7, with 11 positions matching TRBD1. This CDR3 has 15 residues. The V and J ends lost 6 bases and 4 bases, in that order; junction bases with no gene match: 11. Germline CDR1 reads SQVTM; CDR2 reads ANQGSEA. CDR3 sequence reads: CSVDWGDRGKYEQYF. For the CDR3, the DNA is TGCAGCGTCGATTGGGGGGACAGGGGGAAATACGAGCAGTACTTC.

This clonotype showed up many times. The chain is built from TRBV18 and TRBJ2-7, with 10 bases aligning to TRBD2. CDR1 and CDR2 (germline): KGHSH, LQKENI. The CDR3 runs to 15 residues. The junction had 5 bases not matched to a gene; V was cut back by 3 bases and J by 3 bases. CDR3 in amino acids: CASSPASGSGYEQYF. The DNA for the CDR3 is TGTGCCAGCTCACCTGCTAGCGGGAGTGGCTACGAGCAGTACTTC.

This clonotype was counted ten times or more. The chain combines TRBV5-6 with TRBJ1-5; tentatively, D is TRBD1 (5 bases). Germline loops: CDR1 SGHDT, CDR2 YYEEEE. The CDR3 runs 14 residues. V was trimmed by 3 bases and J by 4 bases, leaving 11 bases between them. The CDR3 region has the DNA TGTGCCAGCAGCTCCGGGGGGGTAAATCAGCCCCAGCATTTT. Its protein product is CASSSGGVNQPQHF.

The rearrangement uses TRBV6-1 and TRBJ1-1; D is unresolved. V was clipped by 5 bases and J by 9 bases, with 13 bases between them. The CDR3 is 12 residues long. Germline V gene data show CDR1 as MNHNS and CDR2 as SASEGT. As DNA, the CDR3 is TGTGCCAGCAGTAGCTACAGCCGCCAAGCTTTCTTT. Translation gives CASSSYSRQAFF.

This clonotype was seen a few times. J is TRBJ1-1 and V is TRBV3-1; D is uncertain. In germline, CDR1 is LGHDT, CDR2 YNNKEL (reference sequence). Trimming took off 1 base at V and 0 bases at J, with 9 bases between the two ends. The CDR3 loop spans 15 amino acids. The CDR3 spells CASSQGQNMNTEAFF. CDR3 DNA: TGTGCCAGCAGCCAAGGCCAGAATATGAACACTGAAGCTTTCTTT. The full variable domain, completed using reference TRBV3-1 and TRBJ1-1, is DTAVSQTPKYLVTQMGNDKSIKCEQNLGHDTMYWYKQDSKKFLKIMFSYNNKELIINETVPNRFSPKSPDKAHLNLHINSLELGDSAVYFCASSQGQNMNTEAFFGQGTRLTVV.

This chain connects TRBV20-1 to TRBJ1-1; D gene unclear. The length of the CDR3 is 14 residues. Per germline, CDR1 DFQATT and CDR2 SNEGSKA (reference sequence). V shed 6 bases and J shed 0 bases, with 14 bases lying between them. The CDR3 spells CSALGGPMNTEAFF. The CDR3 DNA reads TGCAGTGCCCTAGGAGGGCCCATGAACACTGAAGCTTTCTTT.

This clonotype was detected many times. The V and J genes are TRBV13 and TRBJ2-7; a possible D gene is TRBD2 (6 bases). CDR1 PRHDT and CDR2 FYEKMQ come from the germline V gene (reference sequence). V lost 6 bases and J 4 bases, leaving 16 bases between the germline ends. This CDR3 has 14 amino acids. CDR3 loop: CASRSGLLGYEQYF. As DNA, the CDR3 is TGTGCCAGCAGGTCGGGACTCCTCGGATACGAGCAGTACTTC. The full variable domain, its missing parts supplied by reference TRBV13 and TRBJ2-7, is AAGVIQSPRHLIKEKRETATLKCYPIPRHDTVYWYQQGPGQDPQFLISFYEKMQSDKGSIPDRFSAQQFSDYHSELNMSSLELGDSALYFCASRSGLLGYEQYFGPGTRLTVT.

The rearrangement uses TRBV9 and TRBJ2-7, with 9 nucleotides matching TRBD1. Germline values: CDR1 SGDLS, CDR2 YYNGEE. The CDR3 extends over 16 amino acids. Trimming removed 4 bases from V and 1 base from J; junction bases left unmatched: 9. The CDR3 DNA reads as TGTGCCAGCAGCTCCAAGGGACAGGGTGGATCCTACGAGCAGTACTTC. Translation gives CASSSKGQGGSYEQYF.

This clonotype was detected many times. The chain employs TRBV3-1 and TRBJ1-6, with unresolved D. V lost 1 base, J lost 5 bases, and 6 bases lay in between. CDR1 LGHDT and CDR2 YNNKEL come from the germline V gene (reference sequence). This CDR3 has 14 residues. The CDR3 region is CASSQGTHNSPLHF. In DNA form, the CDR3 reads TGTGCCAGCAGCCAAGGCACCCATAATTCACCCCTCCACTTT.

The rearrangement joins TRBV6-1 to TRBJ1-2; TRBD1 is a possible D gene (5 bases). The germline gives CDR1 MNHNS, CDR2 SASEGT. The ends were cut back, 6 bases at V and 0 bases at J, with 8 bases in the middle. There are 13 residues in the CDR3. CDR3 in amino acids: CASRRDPNYGYTF. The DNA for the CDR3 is TGTGCCAGCAGGAGGGACCCTAACTATGGCTACACCTTC.

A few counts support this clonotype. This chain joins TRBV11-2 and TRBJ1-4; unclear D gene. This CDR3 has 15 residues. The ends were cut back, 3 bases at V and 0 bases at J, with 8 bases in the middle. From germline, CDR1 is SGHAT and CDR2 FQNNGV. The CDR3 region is CASSLDSSTNEKLFF. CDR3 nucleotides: TGTGCCAGCAGCTTGGACTCCTCAACTAATGAAAAACTGTTTTTT.

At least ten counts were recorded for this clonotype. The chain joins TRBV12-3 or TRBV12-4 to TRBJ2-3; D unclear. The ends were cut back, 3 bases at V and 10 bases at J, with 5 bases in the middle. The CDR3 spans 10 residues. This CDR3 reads CASSFDAQYF. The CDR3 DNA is TGTGCCAGCAGTTTCGATGCGCAGTATTTT.

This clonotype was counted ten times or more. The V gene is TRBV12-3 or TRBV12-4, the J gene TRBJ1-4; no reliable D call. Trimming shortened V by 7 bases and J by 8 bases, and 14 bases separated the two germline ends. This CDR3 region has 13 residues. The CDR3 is CASTPTQGEKLFF. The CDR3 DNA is TGTGCCAGCACCCCGACCCAAGGAGAAAAACTGTTTTTT.

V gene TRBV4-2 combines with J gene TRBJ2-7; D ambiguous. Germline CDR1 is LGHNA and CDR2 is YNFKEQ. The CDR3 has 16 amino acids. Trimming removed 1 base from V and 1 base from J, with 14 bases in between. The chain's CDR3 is CASSQAQAGKSYEQYF. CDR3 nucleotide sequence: TGTGCCAGCAGCCAAGCCCAAGCAGGCAAGTCCTACGAGCAGTACTTC.

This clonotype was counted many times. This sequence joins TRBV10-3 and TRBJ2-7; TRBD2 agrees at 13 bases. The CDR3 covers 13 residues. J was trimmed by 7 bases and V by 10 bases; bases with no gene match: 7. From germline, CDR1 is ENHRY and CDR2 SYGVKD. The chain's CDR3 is CATLLAGGNEQYF. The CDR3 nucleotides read TGTGCCACCCTACTAGCGGGAGGGAATGAGCAGTACTTC.